The sequence of this TCR beta chain was determined in a study of beta chain features in type 1 diabetes. Expressed TCRB transcripts were sequenced, since all the RNA that had been isolated was reverse transcribed. Some clones are missing from TCRdb's copy, which holds only in-frame ones; the method was immunoSEQ multiplex PCR. The table lists around 180,000 clones, around 7.8% of them singletons, with around 0.9% in the top ten. With regard to this clone: The antigen remains undetermined.

Study-wide results and limits: TCRB CDR3s from Type 1 diabetes patients were moderately but significantly shorter in all four CD4+ subsets. A PCR bias possibly favoring shorter templates would apply equally to patients and controls.

Looked up from germline, CDR1 is SNHLY and CDR2 is FYNNEI. The CDR3 runs 14 residues. The origin of this receptor is a woman in her thirties or forties with type 1 diabetes. Sequencing input: central memory CD4+ T cells from blood. V is TRBV2 and J is TRBJ2-7; a possible D gene is TRBD1 (6 bases). The J call may be wrong; the DNA end is better matched by TRBJ2-1. The CDR3 DNA is TGTGCCAGCGGCCTGAAGCGGACAGACAATGAGCAGTTCTTC. Translation gives CASGLKRTDNEQFF.